This T cell receptor beta chain originates from a study of identical twins. Between the trimmed V and J ends, which lost 0 bases and 10 bases, there was a span of 13 bases. The CDR3 extends over 13 amino acids. Germline-derived CDR1 and CDR2 are GTSNPN and SVGIG (reference sequence). Notes on the study in general: In cord blood, abundant beta clonotypes had fewer insertions; memory showed no trend. Interpretation of the results relied on cross-sectional statistical analysis and not on following the same donors. Twin pairs had excess sharing that was weaker in beta out-of-frame sequences.

Carrying unique molecular identifiers, the cDNA also gained a universal primer site through template switching. TCRdb re-derived calls from the 5' RACE reads in MiXCR, one entry per CDR3 protein. This table has 420,000 or so distinct CDR3 sequences, under 20% appearing once. This clonotype appeared many times. As yet, its antigen is unknown. The chain uses TRBV30 and TRBJ1-5; no clear D. This clonotype was obtained from a man in his fifties or sixties in good health. The sample taken for sequencing was naive T cells sorted from blood. The CDR3 bases are TGTGCCTGGAGTGTTGACCGAGCCCAACCCCAGCATTTT. Its translation is CAWSVDRAQPQHF.